A selection of T cell receptor beta chains follows, all from one sample in a study of T-cell reconstitution after alpha-beta-depleted transplantation in children. TCRdb used MiXCR to reprocess the PCR reads, holding one entry per CDR3 protein. There are fewer than 500,000 distinct CDR3 sequences in the sample; around 46% occur only once, and 25% to 30% lies in the top ten. Sequenced here: PBMCs, sampled before TCRalphabeta/CD19-depleted stem cell transplant. These receptor sequences come from a girl under 10 years old with aplastic anemia, due to receive a stem cell transplant. Each CDR3 is given with its conserved first and last residue. D genes are given only for firm matches. Some rows mark clone size as missing; the rest say once, few, many or name a class of expanded clone.

once	NA	TRBV20-1	TRBJ2-5	TGCAGTGCGGTAAGGGTCGGGGAGACCCAGTACTTC	CSAVRVGETQYF
NA	NA	TRBV12-5	TRBJ2-7	TGTGCTAGTGGTTTGGTACTGGCGTCAGAACAGCCCTACGAGCAGTACTTC	CASGLVLASEQPYEQYF
NA	NA	TRBV5-1	TRBJ2-7	TGCGCCAGCAGCCGGATGGACGAGCAGTACTTC	CASSRMDEQYF
NA	NA	TRBV6-1	TRBJ1-5	TGTGCCAGCAGTCGGCAGGGTGGGAGCAATCAGCCCCAGCATTTT	CASSRQGGSNQPQHF
few	NA	TRBV4-3	TRBJ1-2	TGCGCCAGCAGCCAAGAGGCAGGGTCTGGCTACACCTTC	CASSQEAGSGYTF
NA	NA	TRBV20-1	TRBJ1-3	TGCAGTGCTAGGTCGGGGTCTGGAAACACCATATATTTT	CSARSGSGNTIYF
few	TRBD1	TRBV2	TRBJ1-2	TGTGCCAGCAGTGAGGGCAGGGGGATTGGCTACACCTTC	CASSEGRGIGYTF
NA	NA	TRBV20-1	TRBJ2-5	TGCAGTGCTAGAGATATAGGGCAGATAAGTGGGAAGACCCAGTACTTC	CSARDIGQISGKTQYF
NA	TRBD1	TRBV20-1	TRBJ2-1	TGCAGTGCTAGCAAGGACAGGGCAAACAATGAGCAGTTCTTC	CSASKDRANNEQFF
many	NA	TRBV5-1	TRBJ1-2	TGCGCCAGCAGCCACGGGACGCCCCAGGGTGGCTACACCTTC	CASSHGTPQGGYTF
NA	NA	TRBV5-1	TRBJ2-3	TGCGCCAGCAGCTTATCCCGAAATGGAGCAGATACGCAGTATTTT	CASSLSRNGADTQYF
many	NA	TRBV6-1	TRBJ1-6	TGTGCCAGCTTGGACTATAATTCACCCCTCCACTTT	CASLDYNSPLHF
NA	TRBD2	TRBV7-8	TRBJ2-7	TGTGCCAGCAGCTCGGAACTAGCGGGAGTATCCTACGAGCAGTACTTC	CASSSELAGVSYEQYF
NA	TRBD2	TRBV20-1	TRBJ2-7	TGCAGTGCTAGTACGCTAGCGGGAGTATACGAGCAGTACTTC	CSASTLAGVYEQYF
NA	NA	TRBV19	TRBJ2-1	TGTGCCAGTAGTACGGGACTTCTCTGGACTCAAAATGAGCAGTTCTTC	CASSTGLLWTQNEQFF
NA	TRBD2	TRBV29-1	TRBJ2-1	TGCAGCGTTGAAGGGGGACTAGCGACTTACAATGAGCAGTTCTTC	CSVEGGLATYNEQFF